The present T cell receptor beta chain was sequenced within a study of cytomegalovirus exposure and HLA in healthy donors. Notes on the study in general: Donors belonging to an Asian-associated ancestry cluster reportedly showed fewer N-insertions in productive TCRs than the approximately 700-donor mean, according to what a later analysis found. Certain sequence variants were highly shared and formed a cluster, and this cluster was likely a sequencing artifact. Despite most TCR sequences being rare, some public TCRs occurred in many donors.

The CDR3 has 13 residues. Per the germline V gene, CDR1 is WNHNN and CDR2 is SYGVQD (reference sequence). V lost 6 bases and J 4 bases, leaving 12 bases between the germline ends. The PCR ran on 60 Vbeta and 13 Jbeta primers. Some clones are missing from TCRdb's copy, which holds only in-frame ones; the method was immunoSEQ multiplex PCR. The top ten clones hold over 5% of a sample with roughly 240,000 clones, 82% of them seen once. On this clone: Its specificity is unknown.

The V call is TRBV10-1, the J call TRBJ1-2; D is unclear. This receptor was taken from a woman aged 35 to 49 in good health and CMV-seropositive. Sequencing was performed on PBMCs. CDR3 nucleotide sequence: TGCGCCAGCAGCCGTACCGGGTTCTATGGCTACACCTTC. Its protein product is CASSRTGFYGYTF.